The rows below give T cell receptor beta chains drawn from one sample of a study of blood T cell repertoires in COVID-19. This table comes from immunoSEQ multiplex PCR, and its TCRdb copy is limited to in-frame clones, with some not included. Among roughly 100,000 clones listed, about 89% were seen once. Sample: peripheral blood. The receptors here all came from a human donor in a cohort sampled during active COVID-19. Both conserved end residues are part of each CDR3. The D gene is left open where the match is weak. The size of a clone is reported for some rows only, either as once, few or many, or as a class for expanded clones.

length	V	size	J	D	DNA	CDR3
14	TRBV10-1	few	TRBJ2-1	.	TGCGCCAGCAGTGACCCAGGGACCTACAATGAGCAGTTCTTC	CASSDPGTYNEQFF
15	TRBV4-1	.	TRBJ1-3	.	TGCGCCAGCAGCCCAGGGTGGCAGTCTGGAAACACCATATATTTT	CASSPGWQSGNTIYF
16	TRBV4-1	.	TRBJ2-7	TRBD2	TGCGCCAGCAGCCAAGAAGGCGGCGGGGGGGCCTACGAGCAGTACTTC	CASSQEGGGGAYEQYF
15	TRBV4-1	.	TRBJ2-3	.	TGCGCCAGCAGCCAGTTGGGGGGATCCACAGATACGCAGTATTTT	CASSQLGGSTDTQYF
14	TRBV6-5	.	TRBJ1-1	.	TGTGCCAGCAGTAACCAGGGGTGGAACACTGAAGCTTTCTTT	CASSNQGWNTEAFF
15	TRBV6-6	.	TRBJ2-5	.	TGTGCCAGCAGCCCCCGGACAGCGTACCAAGAGACCCAGTACTTC	CASSPRTAYQETQYF
16	TRBV5-1	.	TRBJ2-5	TRBD2	TGCGCCAGCAGCCCGAATACTAGCGGTAGACAAGAGACCCAGTACTTC	CASSPNTSGRQETQYF
15	TRBV19	once	TRBJ1-3	TRBD1	TGTGCCAGTACCTGGACAGGGCAGGCTGGAAACACCATATATTTT	CASTWTGQAGNTIYF
15	TRBV30	once	TRBJ2-7	TRBD1	TGTGCCTGGACTCCTACGGGACAGGGCACCTACGAGCAGTACTTC	CAWTPTGQGTYEQYF
14	TRBV6-5	.	TRBJ2-1	.	TGTGCCAGCAGCCGGGGAAACTCCTACAATGAGCAGTTCTTC	CASSRGNSYNEQFF
15	TRBV2	.	TRBJ1-4	TRBD1	TGTGCCAGCCGAAAACCCGGGACAGGGGATGAAAAACTGTTTTTT	CASRKPGTGDEKLFF
12	TRBV24-1	.	TRBJ2-3	.	TGTGCCACCAGTGACCGTACAGATACGCAGTATTTT	CATSDRTDTQYF
15	TRBV9	.	TRBJ1-2	TRBD1	TGTGCCAGCAGCGTAGGGCAGGGGGCAGGCTATGGCTACACCTTC	CASSVGQGAGYGYTF
14	TRBV19	.	TRBJ1-1	.	TGTGCCAGTCGAGGGGGACACCTGAACACTGAAGCTTTCTTT	CASRGGHLNTEAFF
14	TRBV11-2	.	TRBJ1-1	TRBD1	TGTGCCAGCAGCTTAGGGGACAGCTACACTGAAGCTTTCTTT	CASSLGDSYTEAFF
16	TRBV18	.	TRBJ2-7	TRBD1	TGTGCCAGCTCACCTCTAGACAGGGATTCGTCCTACGAGCAGTACTTC	CASSPLDRDSSYEQYF
16	TRBV14	few	TRBJ1-5	.	TGTGCCAGCAGCCGGAACAGGGCGGTCTGCAATCAGCCCCAGCATTTT	CASSRNRAVCNQPQHF
14	TRBV5-1	.	TRBJ2-7	TRBD1	TGCGCCAGCAGCCCAGGGACAGGCCTCTCAGAGCAGTACTTC	CASSPGTGLSEQYF